Listed here are 24 T cell receptor beta chains from one sample, sequenced in a study of T-cell reconstitution after alpha-beta-depleted transplantation in children (dated by TCRdb to the mid-2010s). Interpreted using the paper, the treatment or condition label stands for: allogeneic hematopoietic cell transplantation with graft depleted of TCRalphabeta T cells and CD19 B cells. Receptor libraries were prepared by PCR. Sequencing was performed on an Illumina HiSeq 2500. TCR libraries were prepared with molecular barcoding, using unique molecular identifiers to normalize TCRbeta repertoire quantification. Clones were called with MiXCR by TCRdb after fastp trimmed the public reads at Q25, and only in-frame beta chains were retained. Records with the same CDR3 protein are collapsed into one entry carrying the most frequent genes and DNA. In all, the sample holds about a million distinct CDR3 sequences, and about 31% of those were seen once. The ten largest clones capture around 30% of the sample.

The source material was PBMCs, mostly from graft donor cells, sampled 360 days after TCRalphabeta/CD19-depleted stem cell transplant. These receptors were taken from a boy under two years old who had a stem cell transplant for SCID, so the T cells may come from the graft donor.

The V and J genes are TRBV7-8 and TRBJ1-3; possible D gene TRBD1, 6 bases. The V end lost 4 bases, the J end lost 0 bases, and 10 bases lay between the germline ends. In germline, CDR1 is SGHVS, CDR2 FQNEAQ. This CDR3 has 15 residues. CDR3 DNA: TGTGCCAGCAGCTCGAACAGGGCCTCTGGAAACACCATATATTTT. Translating it yields CASSSNRASGNTIYF.

The sample holds many counts of this clonotype. V gene TRBV15 combines with J gene TRBJ2-3; 9 nucleotides match TRBD2. The germline V gene has CDR1 LNHNV and CDR2 YYDKDF (reference sequence). J gave up 4 bases and V 4 bases, and 6 bases lay outside the gene matches. The CDR3 loop spans 15 amino acids. CDR3 residues: CATSTGLAPPDTQYF. The DNA for the CDR3 is TGTGCCACCAGCACGGGACTAGCACCCCCAGATACGCAGTATTTT.

V is TRBV12-3 or TRBV12-4 and J is TRBJ1-1; possibly TRBD1 for D (5 bases). V dropped 1 base and J dropped 5 bases, with 17 bases sitting between them. The CDR3 consists of 16 residues. CDR3 in amino acids: CASSLGEYPGGTEAFF. DNA for the CDR3: TGTGCCAGCAGTTTAGGGGAGTACCCTGGGGGTACTGAAGCTTTCTTT.

The sample holds a few counts of this clonotype. The chain links TRBV9 to TRBJ2-7; 8 bases map to TRBD2. Germline V lookup: CDR1 SGDLS, CDR2 YYNGEE. With 4 bases clipped from V and 6 bases from J, the junction kept 9 bases outside the gene matches. This CDR3 comprises 14 residues. The CDR3 region is CASSPSRGAGEQYF. The CDR3 DNA reads as TGTGCCAGCAGCCCGTCGCGGGGGGCCGGCGAGCAGTACTTC.

This clonotype was counted between two and nine times. This chain connects TRBV12-3 or TRBV12-4 to TRBJ1-2; unclear D gene. Between the trimmed V and J ends, which lost 7 bases and 2 bases, there was a span of 8 bases. CDR3 length: 12 residues. The CDR3 loop is CASMAPNYGYTF. Written as DNA, the CDR3 is TGTGCCAGCATGGCCCCGAACTATGGCTACACCTTC.

The chain employs TRBV7-2 and TRBJ2-1; 7 nucleotides align to TRBD2. This CDR3 is 17 amino acids long. V lost 0 bases to trimming and J lost 3 bases; unmatched junction nucleotides: 8. Germline V gene lookup returns CDR1 SGHTA and CDR2 FQGNSA. CDR3 sequence reads: CASSLAPAGLGYNEQFF. The CDR3 nucleotides are TGTGCCAGCAGCTTAGCGCCAGCGGGGTTGGGCTACAATGAGCAGTTCTTC.

In its sample, this clonotype was seen many times. This chain joins TRBV5-1 and TRBJ2-7; 13 nucleotides agree with TRBD2. This CDR3 has 15 residues. V gave up 4 bases and J gave up 3 bases; unmatched junction bases: 4. Germline V gives CDR1 SGHRS, CDR2 YFSETQ. The CDR3 loop is CASSPGLAGLYEQYF. The DNA of the CDR3 is TGCGCCAGCAGCCCGGGACTAGCGGGGCTCTACGAGCAGTACTTC.

The genes are TRBV29-1 and TRBJ2-2; no reliable D call. The V gene lost 7 bases and the J gene lost 0 bases, with 12 bases spanning the gap. The CDR3 spans 14 residues. The germline gives CDR1 SQVTM, CDR2 ANQGSEA. The DNA for the CDR3 is TGCAGCGGGGCGGAGTTCTCGAACACCGGGGAGCTGTTTTTT. Amino acid sequence: CSGAEFSNTGELFF.

This sequence joins TRBV5-1 and TRBJ2-1; TRBD2 aligns across 13 bases. Germline V gives CDR1 SGHRS, CDR2 YFSETQ. The trim removed 4 bases at V and 10 bases at J, leaving 14 bases unmatched. There are 17 residues in the CDR3. CDR3 sequence reads: CASSPPPTSGGAWEQFF. In DNA form, the CDR3 reads TGCGCCAGCAGCCCACCGCCTACTAGCGGGGGGGCATGGGAGCAGTTCTTC.

The sample holds a few counts of this clonotype. The CDR3 reads CASSFGDREQFF. The CDR3 nucleotides are TGTGCCAGCAGCTTTGGGGACAGGGAGCAGTTCTTC. J is TRBJ2-1 and V is TRBV5-5; TRBD1 agrees at 8 bases. Looked up from germline, CDR1 is SGHKS and CDR2 is YYEKEE (reference sequence). This CDR3 has 12 amino acids. V was pared by 2 bases and J by 10 bases, with 2 bases of the junction left unmatched.

There are many counts of this clonotype. The rearrangement links TRBV5-1 to TRBJ1-5; 9 bases map to TRBD1. The germline V gene encodes CDR1 SGHRS and CDR2 YFSETQ. The CDR3 loop spans 16 amino acids. V gave up 1 base and J gave up 2 bases; unmatched junction bases: 4. The DNA for the CDR3 is TGCGCCAGCAGCTTGACAGGGGGCGACGGCAATCAGCCCCAGCATTTT. It translates to CASSLTGGDGNQPQHF. Filled out from reference TRBV5-1 and TRBJ1-5, the complete variable domain reads KAGVTQTPRYLIKTRGQQVTLSCSPISGHRSVSWYQQTPGQGLQFLFEYFSETQRNKGNFPGRFSGRQFSNSRSEMNVSTLELGDSALYLCASSLTGGDGNQPQHFGDGTRLSIL.

This chain uses TRBV20-1 with TRBJ2-4, with 12 bases identical to TRBD1. CDR1 is DFQATT, CDR2 SNEGSKA, per germline (reference sequence). CDR3 length: 16 amino acids. With V trimmed by 5 bases and J by 8 bases, 13 bases remained unmatched. In DNA, the CDR3 is TGCAGTGCTCCCCCCGGGGACAGGGGGCGTTTAGACATTCAGTACTTC. This gives the protein CSAPPGDRGRLDIQYF.

J is TRBJ2-6 and V is TRBV9; TRBD2 might be the D (6 bases). This CDR3 contains 19 residues. The germline gives CDR1 SGDLS, CDR2 YYNGEE. V was shortened by 0 bases and J by 1 base, with 17 bases between the two germline ends. DNA for the CDR3: TGTGCCAGCAGCGTAGAAGGGAGGCGGGCCAAATCTGGGGCCAACGTCCTGACTTTC. It encodes CASSVEGRRAKSGANVLTF.

V usage is TRBV5-8 and J usage is TRBJ1-3, with a tentative D call TRBD1 (5 bases). The germline CDR1 and CDR2 sequences are SGHTS and YDEGEE. V gave up 1 base and J gave up 0 bases, with 20 bases separating them. The CDR3 sequence is 19 residues long. CDR3 nucleotides: TGTGCCAGCAGCTTGCGGCAGAGGGGAGGCTCGAGCTCTGGAAACACCATATATTTT. It encodes CASSLRQRGGSSSGNTIYF. Variable domain in full (rest from reference TRBV5-8 and TRBJ1-3): EAGVTQSPTHLIKTRGQQATLRCSPISGHTSVYWYQQALGLGLQFLLWYDEGEERNRGNFPPRFSGRQFPNYSSELNVNALELEDSALYLCASSLRQRGGSSSGNTIYFGEGSWLTVV.

This chain connects TRBV11-2 to TRBJ2-3; D is possibly TRBD1 (6 bases). Germline V gene lookup returns CDR1 SGHAT and CDR2 FQNNGV. The CDR3 totals 16 residues. V was clipped by 5 bases and J by 5 bases, with 20 bases between them. The CDR3 nucleotides are TGTGCCAGCAGCCGTGAAAGGGACCTAGGGGGAGATACGCAGTATTTT. As protein: CASSRERDLGGDTQYF.

This sequence joins TRBV7-2 and TRBJ2-3; maybe TRBD1 (6 bases). CDR1 SGHTA and CDR2 FQGNSA come from the germline V gene. Trimming cost V 5 bases and J 3 bases, with 15 bases left between them. CDR3 size: 15 residues. The CDR3 nucleotides read TGTGCCAGCAGCCTAGGACAGAGGGGAACAGATACGCAGTATTTT. Residues: CASSLGQRGTDTQYF.

This clonotype was detected ten times or more. V usage is TRBV28 and J usage is TRBJ2-3; TRBD2 agrees at 8 bases. The CDR3 covers 18 residues. Germline V gene data show CDR1 as MDHEN and CDR2 as SYDVKM. Germline trimming cut 5 bases from V and 2 bases from J; bases unmatched to any gene: 15. CDR3 in amino acids: CASSLLGPGGPDTDTQYF. As DNA, the CDR3 is TGTGCCAGCAGTCTGCTAGGACCGGGGGGGCCGGACACAGATACGCAGTATTTT.

The chain has TRBV2 and TRBJ2-7; TRBD1 matches 8 bases. Trimming took 3 bases from V and 6 from J; bases not matched to a gene: 7. The V gene's germline CDR1 is SNHLY and CDR2 FYNNEI. There are 14 residues in the CDR3. The CDR3 coding sequence is TGTGCCAGCAGTGACAGGACAGGGCTAGTCGAGCAGTACTTC. This gives the protein CASSDRTGLVEQYF. The full variable domain, rest sourced from reference TRBV2 and TRBJ2-7, is EPEVTQTPSHQVTQMGQEVILRCVPISNHLYFYWYRQILGQKVEFLVSFYNNEISEKSEIFDDQFSVERPDGSNFTLKIRSTKLEDSAMYFCASSDRTGLVEQYFGPGTRLTVT.

This clonotype came up a few times. This chain's CDR3 is CASSLGKIGRGETQYF. As DNA, the CDR3 is TGTGCCAGCAGTTTAGGCAAGATAGGGAGAGGAGAGACCCAGTACTTC. The rearrangement links TRBV12-3 or TRBV12-4 to TRBJ2-5, with a tentative D call TRBD2 (5 bases). Trimming pared 1 base from V and 4 bases from J, leaving 16 bases between. This CDR3 has 16 amino acids.

The chain uses TRBV28 and TRBJ2-3, with a tentative D call TRBD1 (6 bases). From germline, CDR1 is MDHEN and CDR2 SYDVKM. V was shortened by 3 bases and J by 4 bases, with 14 bases between the two germline ends. The CDR3 runs to 15 residues. The CDR3 protein is CASSLDSQGADTQYF. The CDR3 DNA follows: TGTGCCAGCAGTTTGGACAGCCAGGGAGCAGATACGCAGTATTTT.

The rearrangement uses TRBV12-3 or TRBV12-4 and TRBJ1-3; 9 bases map to TRBD1. The trim removed 6 bases at V and 4 bases at J, leaving 10 bases unmatched. The CDR3 length is 16 residues. CDR3: CASSNRDRAGGNTIYF. Written as DNA, the CDR3 is TGTGCCAGCAGCAACAGGGACAGGGCGGGCGGAAACACCATATATTTT.

The V and J genes are TRBV5-6 and TRBJ2-5, with 9 bases matching TRBD1. CDR3 length equals 15 residues. Trimming took 1 base from V and 3 from J; bases not matched to a gene: 4. Germline V lookup: CDR1 SGHDT, CDR2 YYEEEE. CDR3 loop: CASSLPGQGEETQYF. The CDR3 DNA follows: TGTGCCAGCAGCTTGCCGGGACAGGGAGAAGAGACCCAGTACTTC.

The genes are TRBV7-6 and TRBJ2-2; maybe TRBD2 (5 bases). The CDR3 sequence is 15 residues long. Germline loops: CDR1 SGHVS, CDR2 FNYEAQ. V gave up 1 base and J gave up 4 bases, with 10 bases separating them. CDR3 loop: CASSLDGEFTGELFF. Written as DNA, the CDR3 is TGTGCCAGCAGCTTAGACGGGGAGTTCACCGGGGAGCTGTTTTTT.

This clonotype was found a few times. The chain carries TRBV3-1 and TRBJ2-2; D is ambiguous. Trimming cost V 3 bases and J 6 bases, with 11 bases left between them. The CDR3 extends over 14 amino acids. Germline V gives CDR1 LGHDT, CDR2 YNNKEL (reference sequence). For the CDR3, the DNA is TGTGCCAGCAGCCAGGCCGACTCTGCCGGGGAGCTGTTTTTT. Translated, it gives CASSQADSAGELFF. Complete variable domain (other parts from reference TRBV3-1 and TRBJ2-2): DTAVSQTPKYLVTQMGNDKSIKCEQNLGHDTMYWYKQDSKKFLKIMFSYNNKELIINETVPNRFSPKSPDKAHLNLHINSLELGDSAVYFCASSQADSAGELFFGEGSRLTVL.